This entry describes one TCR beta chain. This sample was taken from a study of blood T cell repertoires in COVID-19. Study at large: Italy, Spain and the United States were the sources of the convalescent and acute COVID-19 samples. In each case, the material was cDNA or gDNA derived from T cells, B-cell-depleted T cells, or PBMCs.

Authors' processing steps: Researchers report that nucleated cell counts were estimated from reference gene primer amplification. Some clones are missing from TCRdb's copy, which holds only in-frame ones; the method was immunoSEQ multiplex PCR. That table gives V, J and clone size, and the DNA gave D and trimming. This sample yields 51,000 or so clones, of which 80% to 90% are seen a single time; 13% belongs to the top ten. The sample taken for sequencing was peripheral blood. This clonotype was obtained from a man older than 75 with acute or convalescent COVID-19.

This CDR3 reads CASSLVASGYTF. DNA for the CDR3: TGTGCCAGCAGCTTAGTAGCAAGTGGCTACACCTTC. The chain couples TRBV7-8 to TRBJ1-2; no clear D. CDR1 SGHVS and CDR2 FQNEAQ come from the germline V gene. Trimming took off 1 base at V and 7 bases at J, with 7 bases between the two ends. The CDR3 loop spans 12 amino acids.